The clone carrying this TCR beta chain has just a few counts. Trimming removed 6 bases from V and 4 bases from J, with 10 bases in between. This CDR3 region has 13 residues. Authors' methods: Researchers report that nucleated cell counts were estimated from reference gene primer amplification. Clones were sequenced by immunoSEQ multiplex PCR, and TCRdb holds only the in-frame ones, with some missing. V, J and clone size are those of that table, while D and trimming were read from the DNA. In the table there are 50,000 or so clones, nearly 85% of which are singletons. This specimen comes from a study of blood T cell repertoires in COVID-19. Study-level background: Sites across the United States, Italy and Spain contributed samples from acute and convalescent COVID-19. In each case, the material was cDNA or gDNA derived from T cells, B-cell-depleted T cells, or PBMCs.

Sequencing used peripheral blood. The TCR comes from a man aged 35 to 55 with acute or convalescent COVID-19. The chain recombines TRBV12-3 or TRBV12-4 with TRBJ1-3; possible D gene TRBD1, 6 bases. The chain's CDR3 is CASRAGDGNTIYF. The CDR3 DNA follows: TGTGCCAGCAGAGCAGGGGACGGAAACACCATATATTTT.